The clone carrying this TCR beta chain has only one observation. Its antigen is as yet unknown. The sample is drawn from a study of chemoradiotherapy in HPV16-positive cancers. About the study: Candidate HPV-specific clones and shared TCR motifs came from a couple of HPV16-positive patients.

Broader study findings: Candidate HPV-specific clones and E7-related TCR motifs grew in tumor during treatment. Better recurrence-free survival went with HPV-responsive T-cell expansion in HPV16-positive patients.

The data were produced by immunoSEQ multiplex PCR, yet TCRdb's version contains in-frame clones alone and is incomplete. Of over 10,000 clones in the sample, approximately 87% were seen once. Samples were taken several times over chemoradiotherapy. Germline CDR1 reads SGHAT; CDR2 reads FQDESV (reference sequence). The CDR3 has 13 residues. V dropped 5 bases and J dropped 2 bases, with 9 bases sitting between them. The chain is built from TRBV11-1 and TRBJ1-2, with D perhaps TRBD1 (6 bases). The sample in question was blood, obtained from a patient who underwent chemoradiotherapy. This sequence originates from a human donor with HPV-associated anogenital cancer. The CDR3 region has the DNA TGTGCCAGCAGCCGACAGGAAAACTATGGCTACACCTTC. This translates into CASSRQENYGYTF.